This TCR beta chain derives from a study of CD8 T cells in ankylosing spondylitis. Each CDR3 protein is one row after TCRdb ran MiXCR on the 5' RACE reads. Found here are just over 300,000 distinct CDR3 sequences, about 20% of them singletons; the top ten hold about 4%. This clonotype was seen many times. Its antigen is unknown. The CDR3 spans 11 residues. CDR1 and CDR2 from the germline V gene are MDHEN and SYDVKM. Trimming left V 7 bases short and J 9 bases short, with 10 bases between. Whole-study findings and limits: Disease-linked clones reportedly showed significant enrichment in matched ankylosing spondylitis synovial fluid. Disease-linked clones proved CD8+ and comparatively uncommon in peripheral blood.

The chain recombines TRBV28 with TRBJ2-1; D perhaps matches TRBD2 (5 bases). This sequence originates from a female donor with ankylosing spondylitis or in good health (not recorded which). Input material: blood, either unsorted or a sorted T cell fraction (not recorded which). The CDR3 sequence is CASKTTGEQFF. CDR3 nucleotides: TGTGCCAGCAAGACTACCGGTGAGCAGTTCTTC.